The entry that follows covers one TCR beta chain sequence. Antigen: not known. This sample was taken from a study of CD8+ T cells in alopecia areata. Lesional scalp punch biopsies and peripheral blood were collected from alopecia areata patients. Study-wide findings and caveats: Whereas mice showed it more clearly, TCR sharing across patients was murkier, possibly because of HLA.

Sequencing used cDNA as its template, made by extracting RNA and reverse transcribing it. Method: immunoSEQ multiplex PCR; TCRdb's copy keeps in-frame clones and lacks some. This repertoire shows 90,000 to 100,000 clones, 41% found once; its top ten account for about 1.2%. Germline lookup yields CDR1 SGDLS and CDR2 YYNGEE. The CDR3 has 15 amino acids. Trimming left V 4 bases short and J 4 bases short, with 17 bases between. This receptor was taken from a human donor with alopecia areata. The V gene is TRBV9, the J gene TRBJ1-2; D possibly corresponds to TRBD1 (5 bases). The sequenced material came from CD4+ T cells sorted from blood. CDR3: CASSPKLQVTYGYTF. CDR3 sequence (DNA): TGTGCCAGCAGCCCGAAACTACAGGTCACCTATGGCTACACCTTC.